Below, 17 T cell receptor beta chains from the same sample are listed, as sequenced in a study of Graves' ophthalmopathy and Graves' hyperthyroidism. Researchers took RNA transcripts and amplified TCR beta CDR3 regions from them. First-round RT-PCR relied on HTBI primers, and a second-round multiplex PCR came next. TCRdb re-called the multiplex PCR reads through MiXCR, storing one row per CDR3 protein. The table has about half a million distinct CDR3 sequences, 13% to 15% seen once. The sequenced material came from blood. The receptors derive from a woman aged 25 to 39 with Graves' ophthalmopathy.

This clonotype has a count of ten or more. This sequence joins TRBV20-1 and TRBJ1-2; the D is unclear. The CDR3 sequence is 14 residues long. Trimming took off 2 bases at V and 0 bases at J, with 10 bases between the two ends. The germline gives CDR1 DFQATT, CDR2 SNEGSKA (reference sequence). CDR3 residues: CSARSQSSNYGYTF. The CDR3 region has the DNA TGCAGTGCTAGAAGCCAGTCGTCTAACTATGGCTACACCTTC.

This clonotype showed up many times. The rearrangement links TRBV6-1 to TRBJ1-1, with 8 bases lining up with TRBD1. Per germline, CDR1 MNHNS and CDR2 SASEGT. The CDR3 totals 16 residues. V lost 6 bases, J lost 1 base, and 10 bases stayed unmatched. In nucleotides, the CDR3 is TGTGCCAGCAGCCGAACCTGGACAGGGAGGAACACTGAAGCTTTCTTT. Its protein is CASSRTWTGRNTEAFF.

This clonotype was recorded at least ten times. V usage is TRBV11-1 and J usage is TRBJ1-2; D is unresolved. The V end was cut by 3 bases, the J end by 6 bases, with 11 bases between. The CDR3 consists of 13 residues. Germline CDR1 is SGHAT and CDR2 is FQDESV (reference sequence). CDR3 DNA: TGTGCCAGCAGCTTGCGTAACTGGGATGGCTACACCTTC. It specifies CASSLRNWDGYTF.

In this sample, this clonotype turned up many times. The rearrangement joins TRBV7-2 to TRBJ1-2; TRBD1 agrees at 8 bases. Germline V gene sequence: CDR1 SGHTA, CDR2 FQGNSA. V dropped 5 bases and J dropped 8; count of bases not matched to a gene: 10. CDR3 length equals 14 residues. In DNA, the CDR3 is TGTGCCAGCAGCCTGGGACAGGCATCAGGGGGCTACACCTTC. This gives the protein CASSLGQASGGYTF. The whole variable domain, filled in from reference TRBV7-2 and TRBJ1-2, reads GAGVSQSPSNKVTEKGKDVELRCDPISGHTALYWYRQSLGQGLEFLIYFQGNSAPDKSGLPSDRFSAERTGGSVSTLTIQRTQQEDSAVYLCASSLGQASGGYTFGSGTRLTVV.

This clonotype was recorded many times. V usage is TRBV6-5 and J usage is TRBJ2-5; 8 bases line up with TRBD1. The CDR3 spans 14 residues. Germline CDR1 MNHEY, CDR2 SVGAGI. With V trimmed by 6 bases and J by 1 base, 4 bases remained unmatched. CDR3 coding DNA: TGTGCCAGCAGCTGGGGACAGGCCCAAGAGACCCAGTACTTC. Its protein product is CASSWGQAQETQYF.

This clonotype was counted ten times or more. V gene TRBV10-3 combines with J gene TRBJ2-2; a weak D match, TRBD1 (5 bases). The CDR3 is 16 amino acids. The V gene lost 0 bases and the J gene lost 3 bases, with 11 bases spanning the gap. Germline V gene lookup returns CDR1 ENHRY and CDR2 SYGVKD. CDR3: CAISESGLVYTGELFF. In nucleotides, the CDR3 is TGTGCCATCAGTGAGTCGGGGCTAGTCTACACCGGGGAGCTGTTTTTT.

This clonotype showed up many times. The rearrangement uses TRBV12-3 or TRBV12-4 and TRBJ1-5, with D possibly being TRBD1 (6 bases). There are 12 residues in the CDR3. V shed 6 bases and J shed 7 bases, with 10 bases lying between them. In DNA, the CDR3 is TGTGCCAGCAGCACCGGGACACAGCCCCAGCATTTT. Amino acid sequence: CASSTGTQPQHF.

This clonotype was observed at least ten times. The gene calls are TRBV19 and TRBJ2-4; D might be TRBD2 (6 bases). This CDR3 is 13 amino acids long. Germline V gives CDR1 LNHDA, CDR2 SQIVND (reference sequence). V lost 6 bases to trimming and J lost 13 bases, with 19 bases between them. The CDR3 loop reads CASRAGGAHLQYF. The CDR3 nucleotides read TGTGCCAGTAGGGCAGGCGGGGCCCATTTACAGTACTTC.

The count of this clonotype is one. A much larger clone differs from this one at a single base, so this may be a read error. The rearrangement joins TRBV28 to TRBJ1-6; maybe TRBD1 (6 bases). The CDR3 length is 13 residues. The V gene's germline CDR1 is MDHEN and CDR2 SYDVKM. The CDR3 bases are TGTCCCAGCCGCCCCGGGGGCCGCTCACCCCTCCACTTT. Its protein is CPSRPGGRSPLHF.

There are many counts of this clonotype. The chain couples TRBV30 to TRBJ1-4; TRBD1 might be the D (5 bases). V dropped 1 base and J dropped 8 bases, with 11 bases sitting between them. This CDR3 has 13 residues. Germline-derived CDR1 and CDR2 are GTSNPN and SVGIG (reference sequence). CDR3 nucleotides: TGTGCCTGGAGTGCTGGGGGTTACGAAAAACTGTTTTTT. Translated: CAWSAGGYEKLFF.

At least ten counts were recorded for this clonotype. Germline and junction disagree at one end, which may indicate a read error. This chain links TRBV24-1 with TRBJ2-2; maybe TRBD1 (6 bases). Germline V CDR1 and CDR2: KGHDR, SFDVKD. The CDR3 extends over 12 amino acids. CDR3 nucleotide sequence: TGCTTTACAGGGAGGAACACCGGGGAGCTGTTTTTT. Encoded protein: CFTGRNTGELFF.

This clonotype came up many times. CDR3 DNA sequence: TGTGCCAGCACCAAAAGGGGCCTAATGAACACTGAAGCTTTCTTT. Translated: CASTKRGLMNTEAFF. The gene calls are TRBV6-5 and TRBJ1-1; D is perhaps TRBD1 (5 bases). CDR3 length: 15 amino acids. Trimming removed 7 bases from V and 0 bases from J, with 15 bases in between. The germline CDR1 and CDR2 sequences are MNHEY and SVGAGI.

In its sample, this clonotype was seen many times. This chain uses TRBV11-2 with TRBJ2-2; 10 bases line up with TRBD2. V trimming: 6 bases; J trimming: 6 bases; junction bases outside the gene matches: 13. Looked up from germline, CDR1 is SGHAT and CDR2 is FQNNGV. The CDR3 runs to 17 residues. CDR3 protein: CASRKGLAGVVPGELFF. The CDR3 DNA reads TGTGCCAGCAGAAAAGGGCTAGCGGGAGTAGTCCCCGGGGAGCTGTTTTTT.

Ten or more counts support this clonotype. The J gene is TRBJ2-6, the V gene TRBV2, with 10 bases matching TRBD1. The V gene's germline CDR1 is SNHLY and CDR2 FYNNEI. J gave up 3 bases and V 3 bases, and 2 bases lay outside the gene matches. The CDR3 extends over 16 amino acids. The CDR3 reads CASSEGQGNGANVLTF. The CDR3 DNA is TGTGCCAGCAGTGAGGGACAGGGGAATGGGGCCAACGTCCTGACTTTC. The full variable domain, completed using reference TRBV2 and TRBJ2-6, is EPEVTQTPSHQVTQMGQEVILRCVPISNHLYFYWYRQILGQKVEFLVSFYNNEISEKSEIFDDQFSVERPDGSNFTLKIRSTKLEDSAMYFCASSEGQGNGANVLTFGAGSRLTVL.

This clonotype was picked up many times. The J gene is TRBJ1-5, the V gene TRBV24-1; D remains unclear. V lost 7 bases and J lost 3, with 12 bases in between. CDR1 and CDR2 from the germline V gene are KGHDR and SFDVKD. The CDR3 extends over 14 amino acids. The CDR3 protein is CATSSDRDNQPQHF. The CDR3 DNA is TGTGCCACCAGCTCGGACCGGGACAATCAGCCCCAGCATTTT.

The chain joins TRBV5-1 to TRBJ2-7, with D perhaps TRBD2 (6 bases). The V end lost 0 bases, the J end lost 5 bases, and 15 bases lay between the germline ends. This CDR3 comprises 15 residues. Looked up from germline, CDR1 is SGHRS and CDR2 is YFSETQ. The CDR3: CASSLALPGEDEQYF. The CDR3 DNA sequence: TGCGCCAGCAGCTTGGCTCTGCCGGGAGAGGACGAGCAGTACTTC.

CDR3 sequence: CASSDAGSSYEQYF. CDR3 DNA sequence: TGTGCCAGCAGTGACGCCGGGAGCTCCTACGAGCAGTACTTC. The chain is built from TRBV6-1 and TRBJ2-7; D perhaps matches TRBD2 (6 bases). Trimming left V 3 bases short and J 0 bases short, with 9 bases between. In germline, CDR1 is MNHNS, CDR2 SASEGT. This CDR3 is 14 amino acids long.